The 23 T cell receptor beta chains given below trace back to one sample, sequenced in a study of shared clonotypes between healthy human individuals. Sequenced by immunoSEQ multiplex PCR; TCRdb stores in-frame clones only, minus some. The sample records around 2.5 million clones, approximately 93% being singletons. The sample was naive CD4+ T cells from PBMCs. This sample's subset: CD45RA+ positively selected. These receptors came from a man younger than 35 in good health. Some clones in this sample may be carry-over from other donors' samples.

V is TRBV29-1 and J is TRBJ2-1; 8 nucleotides match TRBD2. V shed 6 bases, J shed 4 bases, and the junction held 11 bases outside the gene matches. The CDR3 is 15 amino acids. Germline V gene data show CDR1 as SQVTM and CDR2 as ANQGSEA. DNA of the CDR3: TGCAGCGTGGGAGGACGGACTAGCTTATACAATGAGCAGTTCTTC. Its translation is CSVGGRTSLYNEQFF.

V gene TRBV28 combines with J gene TRBJ1-3, with D possibly matching TRBD1 (6 bases). CDR3 size: 14 residues. Trimming stripped 7 bases from V and 3 bases from J, with 13 bases between. The germline gives CDR1 MDHEN, CDR2 SYDVKM. The DNA of the CDR3 is TGTGCCAGCACCGAAACAGGGAGTGGAAACACCATATATTTT. Residues: CASTETGSGNTIYF.

This chain links TRBV6-1 with TRBJ2-7; 9 bases line up with TRBD2. Losses at the gene ends were 6 bases for V and 3 bases for J; bases not matched to a gene: 3. The CDR3 has 13 amino acids. CDR1 is MNHNS, CDR2 SASEGT, per germline. The CDR3 region is CASRKREDYEQYF. The CDR3 DNA reads TGTGCCAGCAGGAAGCGGGAGGACTACGAGCAGTACTTC.

Notes on this clone: The junction differs from germline at one of its ends, possibly a read error. The chain links TRBV18 to TRBJ2-7, with unresolved D. Germline V lookup: CDR1 KGHSH, CDR2 LQKENI. The length of the CDR3 is 12 residues. The CDR3: CASSPLSREQYF. CDR3 bases: TGTGCCAGCTCTCCACTCTCGAGGGAGCAGTACTTC.

J is TRBJ2-1 and V is TRBV6-5; TRBD1 agrees at 7 bases. CDR1 and CDR2 (germline): MNHEY, SVGAGI. V lost 5 bases and J lost 3; bases outside the gene matches: 4. The CDR3 is 14 residues long. The CDR3 here is CASSGWDSYNEQFF. DNA of the CDR3: TGTGCCAGCAGTGGATGGGACAGCTACAATGAGCAGTTCTTC.

V is TRBV25-1 and J is TRBJ2-3; TRBD2 agrees at 12 bases. CDR3 length equals 14 residues. The germline V gene encodes CDR1 MGHDK and CDR2 SYGVNS. J lost 8 bases, V lost 5 bases, and 5 bases had no gene match. CDR3 loop: CASSPLAGGVTQYF. The CDR3 region has the DNA TGTGCCAGCAGTCCTCTAGCGGGAGGGGTTACGCAGTATTTT.

The V call is TRBV6-6, the J call TRBJ1-5; TRBD1 matches at 7 bases. After removal of 1 base from V and 10 bases from J, the junction contained 13 bases not matched to a gene. Germline loops: CDR1 MNHNY, CDR2 SVGAGI (reference sequence). CDR3 size: 16 residues. The CDR3 loop is CASSYLGRGTDVPQHF. The CDR3 coding sequence is TGTGCCAGCAGTTACTTGGGCAGGGGGACGGATGTCCCCCAGCATTTT.

This chain joins TRBV28 and TRBJ2-5; D uncertain. The germline gives CDR1 MDHEN, CDR2 SYDVKM. Deletions cut 5 bases from V and 5 bases from J, with 18 bases between. The CDR3 runs to 15 residues. The CDR3: CASSPNQGARETQYF. The CDR3, as DNA: TGTGCCAGCAGTCCCAACCAAGGCGCGCGCGAGACCCAGTACTTC.

In this sample, this clone turned up once. This rearrangement joins TRBV5-4 to TRBJ1-2; 9 bases map to TRBD1. Trimming removed 4 bases from V and 7 bases from J; junction bases left unmatched: 8. The germline CDR1 and CDR2 sequences are SGHNT and YYREEE (reference sequence). The length of the CDR3 is 14 residues. CDR3 sequence reads: CASSPGTGNGGYTF. As DNA, the CDR3 is TGTGCCAGCAGCCCGGGGACAGGGAATGGTGGCTACACCTTC. The full variable domain, with the rest looked up from reference TRBV5-4 and TRBJ1-2, is ETGVTQSPTHLIKTRGQQVTLRCSSQSGHNTVSWYQQALGQGPQFIFQYYREEENGRGNFPPRFSGLQFPNYSSELNVNALELDDSALYLCASSPGTGNGGYTFGSGTRLTVV.

This sequence joins TRBV27 and TRBJ1-3; D ambiguous. The CDR3 sequence is 13 residues long. The germline V gene encodes CDR1 MNHEY and CDR2 SMNVEV (reference sequence). V was cut by 6 bases and J by 2 bases, with 8 bases left in between. CDR3 bases: TGTGCCAGCAGGGGGTCGCCTGGAAACACCATATATTTT. Protein: CASRGSPGNTIYF.

This rearrangement joins TRBV28 to TRBJ1-3; D is ambiguous. This CDR3 region has 15 residues. Germline V gives CDR1 MDHEN, CDR2 SYDVKM. Trimming shortened V by 3 bases and J by 0 bases, and 9 bases separated the two germline ends. For the CDR3, the DNA is TGTGCCAGCAGTTTTGCACCCATCTCTGGAAACACCATATATTTT. Its translation: CASSFAPISGNTIYF.

This sequence joins TRBV30 and TRBJ1-1, with 11 bases fitting TRBD1. Losses at the gene ends were 7 bases for V and 5 bases for J; bases not matched to a gene: 6. CDR3 length: 13 amino acids. CDR1 GTSNPN and CDR2 SVGIG come from the germline V gene (reference sequence). CDR3 amino acids: CASAGQGGTEAFF. Written as DNA, the CDR3 is TGTGCCTCCGCGGGACAGGGGGGGACTGAAGCTTTCTTT.

The chain links TRBV6-1 to TRBJ2-7; TRBD1 matches at 9 bases. Trimming took 7 bases from V and 4 from J; bases not matched to a gene: 8. The length of the CDR3 is 14 residues. Per the germline V gene, CDR1 is MNHNS and CDR2 is SASEGT. The CDR3 loop is CASTLGTGIYEQYF. The DNA of the CDR3 is TGTGCCAGCACGCTGGGGACAGGGATTTACGAGCAGTACTTC.

Details on this clone: The sample holds other DNA sequences that translate to the same CDR3. The chain couples TRBV30 to TRBJ1-1; no definite D call. Trimming took off 0 bases at V and 1 base at J, with 6 bases between the two ends. The germline V gene has CDR1 GTSNPN and CDR2 SVGIG (reference sequence). The CDR3 runs 13 residues. The CDR3 loop is CAWSVLRNTEAFF. DNA for the CDR3: TGTGCCTGGAGTGTTCTTAGGAACACTGAAGCTTTCTTT.

This sequence joins TRBV5-1 and TRBJ2-7, with 9 nucleotides matching TRBD2. V was clipped by 4 bases and J by 0 bases; unmatched bases: 5. Per the germline V gene, CDR1 is SGHRS and CDR2 is YFSETQ. The CDR3 extends over 15 amino acids. CDR3 protein: CASSGVAGVSYEQYF. The CDR3 DNA follows: TGCGCCAGCAGCGGGGTAGCGGGGGTCTCCTACGAGCAGTACTTC.

This chain links TRBV2 with TRBJ2-1; D not certain. The V gene's germline CDR1 is SNHLY and CDR2 FYNNEI. The CDR3 extends over 14 amino acids. V lost 5 bases and J 0 bases, leaving 8 bases between the germline ends. The CDR3 DNA is TGTGCCAGCAGTTGGTTTCCCTCCTACAATGAGCAGTTCTTC. This sequence encodes CASSWFPSYNEQFF.

V usage is TRBV19 and J usage is TRBJ2-7; possibly TRBD1 or TRBD2 for D (5 bases each). Trimming removed 5 bases from V and 3 bases from J, with 17 bases in between. The CDR3 contains 15 residues. Germline V gives CDR1 LNHDA, CDR2 SQIVND (reference sequence). The CDR3 sequence: CASSSTGTRIYEQYF. CDR3 coding DNA: TGTGCCAGTAGTTCCACCGGGACCCGAATCTACGAGCAGTACTTC.

The chain uses TRBV6-5 and TRBJ2-1; 11 positions match TRBD2. Germline V gives CDR1 MNHEY, CDR2 SVGAGI. The V and J ends lost 5 bases and 12 bases, in that order; junction bases with no gene match: 12. The CDR3 is made up of 15 amino acids. Here the CDR3 DNA reads TGTGCCAGCAGTCTATACAGGGGTAGCGGGAGGGGGCAGTTCTTC. It codes for CASSLYRGSGRGQFF.

The V and J genes are TRBV6-5 and TRBJ2-7, with D perhaps matching TRBD1 (6 bases). Germline V gives CDR1 MNHEY, CDR2 SVGAGI. The CDR3 totals 13 residues. Trimming removed 8 bases from V and 6 bases from J, with 17 bases in between. The CDR3 nucleotides are TGTGCCAGCCGCCGGACAGTTTCTACCGAGCAGTACTTC. It is translated as CASRRTVSTEQYF.

About this clone: With a much larger clone just one base away, this may be a read error. The same CDR3 is also encoded by other DNA sequences in this sample. This rearrangement joins TRBV5-1 to TRBJ2-3; D is unresolved. This CDR3 is 13 amino acids long. The germline CDR1 and CDR2 sequences are SGHRS and YFSETQ. V dropped 1 base and J dropped 1 base, with 4 bases sitting between them. CDR3 sequence (DNA): TGCGCCAGCAGCTTGTGGGGCACAGATACGCAGTATTTT. This encodes CASSLWGTDTQYF.

The V and J genes are TRBV5-4 and TRBJ2-1; TRBD2 matches 10 bases. CDR3 length: 13 residues. V trimming: 5 bases; J trimming: 9 bases; junction bases outside the gene matches: 5. Germline V lookup: CDR1 SGHNT, CDR2 YYREEE (reference sequence). This CDR3 reads CASRALAGVEQFF. CDR3 in DNA: TGTGCCAGCAGGGCTCTAGCGGGAGTTGAGCAGTTCTTC.

The chain couples TRBV6-5 to TRBJ1-1; D remains ambiguous. Germline-derived CDR1 and CDR2 are MNHEY and SVGAGI. V lost 2 bases and J 1 base, leaving 8 bases between the germline ends. CDR3 length equals 14 residues. This CDR3 is CASSYPRENTEAFF. The CDR3 nucleotides are TGTGCCAGCAGTTACCCCCGGGAGAACACTGAAGCTTTCTTT.

The chain couples TRBV11-2 to TRBJ1-2, with D possibly matching TRBD1 (6 bases). The CDR3 runs 15 residues. CDR1 and CDR2 (germline): SGHAT, FQNNGV. V lost 0 bases and J 2 bases, leaving 10 bases between the germline ends. CDR3 nucleotide sequence: TGTGCCAGCAGCTTAGATCGGACAGTAAACTATGGCTACACCTTC. As protein: CASSLDRTVNYGYTF.